This TCR beta chain originates from a study of beta chain features in type 1 diabetes. This clone showed up just a few times. Its antigen is still unknown. Sequenced material consisted of expressed TCRB transcripts (all of the isolated RNA was reverse transcribed). It was found that naive, central memory and regulatory T cell samples averaged approximately 3.5 million reads. Profiling relied on immunoSEQ multiplex PCR, and the TCRdb table lists in-frame clones only, not all of them. The sample yields hundreds of thousands of clones, roughly 16% seen once. Study-wide results and limits: The VDJ junctions of type 1 diabetes patients carried fewer insertions and more deletions. Highly expressing activated T cells could be over-counted with a cDNA template.

This clonotype originated in a man younger than 35 in good health. The sequencing input was naive CD4+ T cells from blood.

The CDR3 here is CASSVATGGNEQFF. In DNA, the CDR3 is TGTGCCAGCAGCGTAGCTACGGGAGGTAATGAGCAGTTCTTC. The V and J genes are TRBV9 and TRBJ2-1, with 7 bases that match TRBD2. V lost 0 bases to trimming and J lost 7 bases; unmatched junction nucleotides: 4. Germline assignment: CDR1 SGDLS and CDR2 YYNGEE. CDR3 length: 14 residues.